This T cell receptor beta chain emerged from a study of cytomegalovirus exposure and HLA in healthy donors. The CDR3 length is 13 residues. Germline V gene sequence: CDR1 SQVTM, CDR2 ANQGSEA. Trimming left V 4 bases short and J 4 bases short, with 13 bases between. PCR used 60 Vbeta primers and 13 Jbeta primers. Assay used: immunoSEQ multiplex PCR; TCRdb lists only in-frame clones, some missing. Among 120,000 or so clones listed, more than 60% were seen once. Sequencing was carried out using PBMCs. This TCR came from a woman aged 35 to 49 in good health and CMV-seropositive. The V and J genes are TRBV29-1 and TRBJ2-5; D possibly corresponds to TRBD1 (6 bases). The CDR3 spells CSVAGTFGETQYF. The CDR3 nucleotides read TGCAGCGTTGCCGGGACATTTGGAGAGACCCAGTACTTC.